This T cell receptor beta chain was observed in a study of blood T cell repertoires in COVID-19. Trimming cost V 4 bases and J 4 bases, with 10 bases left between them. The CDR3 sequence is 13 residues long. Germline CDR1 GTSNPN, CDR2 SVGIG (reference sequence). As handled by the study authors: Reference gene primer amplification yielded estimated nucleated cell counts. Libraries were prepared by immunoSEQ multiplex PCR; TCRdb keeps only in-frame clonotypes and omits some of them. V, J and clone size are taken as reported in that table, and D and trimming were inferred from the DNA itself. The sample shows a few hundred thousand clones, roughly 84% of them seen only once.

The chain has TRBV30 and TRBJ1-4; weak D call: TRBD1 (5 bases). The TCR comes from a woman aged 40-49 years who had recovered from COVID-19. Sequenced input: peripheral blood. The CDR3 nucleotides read TGTGCCTGGACGGGGGTGAATAATGAAAAACTGTTTTTT. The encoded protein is CAWTGVNNEKLFF.